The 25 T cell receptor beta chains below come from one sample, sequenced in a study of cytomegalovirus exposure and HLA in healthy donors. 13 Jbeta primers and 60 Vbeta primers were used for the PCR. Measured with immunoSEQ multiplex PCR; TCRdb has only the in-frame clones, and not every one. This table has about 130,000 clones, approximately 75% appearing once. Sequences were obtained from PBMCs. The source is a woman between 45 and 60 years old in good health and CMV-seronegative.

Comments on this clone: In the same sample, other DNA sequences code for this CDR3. The CDR3 bases are TGTGCCAGCAGTCCTAACTACGAGCAGTACTTC. Protein sequence: CASSPNYEQYF. This rearrangement joins TRBV28 to TRBJ2-7, with D hard to call. Trimming removed 5 bases at V and 3 bases at J, with 5 bases between. CDR1 and CDR2 (germline): MDHEN, SYDVKM. The CDR3 length is 11 residues.

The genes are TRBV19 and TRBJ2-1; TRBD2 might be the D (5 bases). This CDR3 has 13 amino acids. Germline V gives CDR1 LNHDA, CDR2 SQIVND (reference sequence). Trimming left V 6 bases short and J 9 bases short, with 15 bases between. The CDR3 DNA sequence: TGTGCCAGTAGCGAGAGGGCCATCATTGAGCAGTTCTTC. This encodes CASSERAIIEQFF.

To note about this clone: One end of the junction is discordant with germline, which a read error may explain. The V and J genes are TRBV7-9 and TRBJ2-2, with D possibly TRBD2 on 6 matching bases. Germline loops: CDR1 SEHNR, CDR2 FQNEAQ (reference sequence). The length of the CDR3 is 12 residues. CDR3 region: CSSSGGTGELFF. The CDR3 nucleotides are TGTTCCAGCAGCGGAGGGACCGGGGAGCTGTTTTTT.

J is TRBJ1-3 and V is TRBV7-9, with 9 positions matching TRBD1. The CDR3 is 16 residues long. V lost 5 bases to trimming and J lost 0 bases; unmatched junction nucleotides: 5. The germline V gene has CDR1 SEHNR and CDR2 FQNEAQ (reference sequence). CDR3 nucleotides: TGTGCCAGCAGCCCTGGGGACAGGGCCTCTGGAAACACCATATATTTT. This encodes CASSPGDRASGNTIYF.

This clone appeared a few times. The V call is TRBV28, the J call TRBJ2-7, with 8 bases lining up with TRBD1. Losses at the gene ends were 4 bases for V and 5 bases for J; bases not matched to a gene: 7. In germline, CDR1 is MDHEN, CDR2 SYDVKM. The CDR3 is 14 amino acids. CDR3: CASSSGQGKDEQYF. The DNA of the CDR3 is TGTGCCAGCAGTTCCGGACAGGGTAAGGACGAGCAGTACTTC.

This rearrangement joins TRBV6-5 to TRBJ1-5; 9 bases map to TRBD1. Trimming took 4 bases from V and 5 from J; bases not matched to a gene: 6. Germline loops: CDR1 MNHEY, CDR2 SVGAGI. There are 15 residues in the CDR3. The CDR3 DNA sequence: TGTGCCAGCAGTTCCAGACAGGGGGGGGATCAGCCCCAGCATTTT. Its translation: CASSSRQGGDQPQHF.

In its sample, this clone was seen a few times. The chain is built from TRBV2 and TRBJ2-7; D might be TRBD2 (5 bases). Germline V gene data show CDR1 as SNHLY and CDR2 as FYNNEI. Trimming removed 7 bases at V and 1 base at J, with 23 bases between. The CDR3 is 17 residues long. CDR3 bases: TGTGCCAGCAACGAACTGGGAGCATACCGTACGTCCTACGAGCAGTACTTC. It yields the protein CASNELGAYRTSYEQYF.

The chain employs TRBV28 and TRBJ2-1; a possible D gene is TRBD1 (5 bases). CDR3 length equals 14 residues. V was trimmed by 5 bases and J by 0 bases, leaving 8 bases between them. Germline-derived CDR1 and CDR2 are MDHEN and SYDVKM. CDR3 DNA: TGTGCCAGCAGTAGACAGTACTCCTACAATGAGCAGTTCTTC. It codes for CASSRQYSYNEQFF.

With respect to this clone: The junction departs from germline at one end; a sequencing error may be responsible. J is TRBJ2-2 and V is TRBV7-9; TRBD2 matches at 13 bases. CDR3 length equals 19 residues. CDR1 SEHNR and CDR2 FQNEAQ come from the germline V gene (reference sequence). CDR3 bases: TGTTCCAGCAGCTCCTCATTACTAGCGGGAGGGCCAAACACCGGGGAGCTGTTTTTT. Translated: CSSSSSLLAGGPNTGELFF.

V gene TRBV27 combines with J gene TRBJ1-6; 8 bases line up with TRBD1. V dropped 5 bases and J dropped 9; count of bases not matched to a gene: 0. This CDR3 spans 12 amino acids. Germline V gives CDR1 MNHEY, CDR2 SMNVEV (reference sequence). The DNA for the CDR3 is TGTGCCAGCAGTACAGGGGGTTCACCCCTCCACTTT. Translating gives CASSTGGSPLHF.

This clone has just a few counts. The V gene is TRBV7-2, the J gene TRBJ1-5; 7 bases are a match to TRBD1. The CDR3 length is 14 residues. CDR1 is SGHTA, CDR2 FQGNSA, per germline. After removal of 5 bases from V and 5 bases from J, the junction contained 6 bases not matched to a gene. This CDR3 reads CASSARQGDQPQHF. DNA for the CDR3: TGTGCCAGCAGCGCCCGACAGGGTGATCAGCCCCAGCATTTT. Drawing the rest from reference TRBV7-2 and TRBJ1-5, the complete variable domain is GAGVSQSPSNKVTEKGKDVELRCDPISGHTALYWYRQSLGQGLEFLIYFQGNSAPDKSGLPSDRFSAERTGGSVSTLTIQRTQQEDSAVYLCASSARQGDQPQHFGDGTRLSIL.

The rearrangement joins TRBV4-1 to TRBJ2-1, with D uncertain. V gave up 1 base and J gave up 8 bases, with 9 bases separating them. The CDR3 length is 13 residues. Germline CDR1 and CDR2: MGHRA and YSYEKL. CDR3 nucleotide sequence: TGCGCCAGCAGCCAAGTGCATCTAGATGAGCAGTTCTTC. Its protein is CASSQVHLDEQFF.

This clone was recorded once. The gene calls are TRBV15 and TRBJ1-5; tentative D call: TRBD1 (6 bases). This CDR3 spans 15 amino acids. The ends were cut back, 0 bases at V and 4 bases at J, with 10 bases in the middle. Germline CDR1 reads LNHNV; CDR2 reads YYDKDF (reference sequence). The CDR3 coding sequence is TGTGCCACCAGCAGAGAAGGAACAGGGAATCAGCCCCAGCATTTT. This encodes CATSREGTGNQPQHF.

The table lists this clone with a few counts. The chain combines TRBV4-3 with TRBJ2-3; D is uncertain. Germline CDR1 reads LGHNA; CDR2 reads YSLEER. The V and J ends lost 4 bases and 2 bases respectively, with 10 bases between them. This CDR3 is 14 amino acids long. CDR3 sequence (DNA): TGCGCCAGCAGCCTCGACTTACTCACAGATACGCAGTATTTT. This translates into CASSLDLLTDTQYF.

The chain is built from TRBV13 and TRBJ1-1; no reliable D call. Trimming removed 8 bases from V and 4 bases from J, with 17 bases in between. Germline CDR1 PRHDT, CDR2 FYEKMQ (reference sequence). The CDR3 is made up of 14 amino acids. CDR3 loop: CASVDLVGSTEAFF. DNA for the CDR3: TGTGCCAGCGTGGACTTGGTTGGGAGCACTGAAGCTTTCTTT.

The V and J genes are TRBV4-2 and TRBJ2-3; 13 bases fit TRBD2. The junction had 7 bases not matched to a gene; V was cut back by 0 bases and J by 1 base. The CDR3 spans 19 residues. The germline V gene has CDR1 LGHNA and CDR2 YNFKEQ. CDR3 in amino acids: CASSQDELAGGWGTDTQYF. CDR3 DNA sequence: TGTGCCAGCAGCCAAGATGAACTAGCGGGAGGGTGGGGCACAGATACGCAGTATTTT.

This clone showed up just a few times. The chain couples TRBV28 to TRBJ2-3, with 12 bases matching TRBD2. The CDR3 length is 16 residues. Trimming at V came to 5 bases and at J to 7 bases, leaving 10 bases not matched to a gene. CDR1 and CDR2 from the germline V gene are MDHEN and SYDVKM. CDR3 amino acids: CASSLTSGRPSNTQYF. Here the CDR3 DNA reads TGTGCCAGCAGTCTCACTAGCGGGAGGCCTTCAAATACGCAGTATTTT.

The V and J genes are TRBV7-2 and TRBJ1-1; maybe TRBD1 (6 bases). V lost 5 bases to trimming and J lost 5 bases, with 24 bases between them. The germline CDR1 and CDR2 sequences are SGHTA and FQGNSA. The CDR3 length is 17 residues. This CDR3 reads CASSPMGALPWGTEAFF. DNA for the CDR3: TGTGCCAGCAGCCCCATGGGGGCCCTTCCTTGGGGGACTGAAGCTTTCTTT. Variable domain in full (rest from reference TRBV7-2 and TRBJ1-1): GAGVSQSPSNKVTEKGKDVELRCDPISGHTALYWYRQSLGQGLEFLIYFQGNSAPDKSGLPSDRFSAERTGGSVSTLTIQRTQQEDSAVYLCASSPMGALPWGTEAFFGQGTRLTVV.

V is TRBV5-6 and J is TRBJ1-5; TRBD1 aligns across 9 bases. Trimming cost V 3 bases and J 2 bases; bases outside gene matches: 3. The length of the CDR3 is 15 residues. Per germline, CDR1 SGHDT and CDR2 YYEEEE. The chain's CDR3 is CASSWGQGGNQPQHF. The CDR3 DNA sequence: TGTGCCAGCAGCTGGGGACAGGGCGGCAATCAGCCCCAGCATTTT. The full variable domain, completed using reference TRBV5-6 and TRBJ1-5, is DAGVTQSPTHLIKTRGQQVTLRCSPKSGHDTVSWYQQALGQGPQFIFQYYEEEERQRGNFPDRFSGHQFPNYSSELNVNALLLGDSALYLCASSWGQGGNQPQHFGDGTRLSIL.

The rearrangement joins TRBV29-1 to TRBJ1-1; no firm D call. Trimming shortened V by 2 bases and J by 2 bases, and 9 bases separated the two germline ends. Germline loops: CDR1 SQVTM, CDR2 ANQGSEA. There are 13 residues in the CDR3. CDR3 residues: CSVERPLNTEAFF. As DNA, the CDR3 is TGCAGCGTTGAACGGCCACTAAACACTGAAGCTTTCTTT.

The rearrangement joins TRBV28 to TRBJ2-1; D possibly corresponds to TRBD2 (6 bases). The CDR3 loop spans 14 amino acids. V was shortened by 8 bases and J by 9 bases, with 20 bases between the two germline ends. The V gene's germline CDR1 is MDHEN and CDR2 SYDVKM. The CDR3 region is CASGHSGSGVEQFF. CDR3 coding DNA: TGTGCCAGCGGGCATAGCGGATCCGGGGTTGAGCAGTTCTTC.

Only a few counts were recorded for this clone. The CDR3: CAWSIIGNQPQHF. CDR3 DNA sequence: TGTGCCTGGAGTATAATAGGCAATCAGCCCCAGCATTTT. V is TRBV30 and J is TRBJ1-5; no firm D call. The V and J ends lost 2 bases and 2 bases respectively, with 7 bases between them. The germline V gene encodes CDR1 GTSNPN and CDR2 SVGIG (reference sequence). The length of the CDR3 is 13 residues. Supplemented by reference TRBV30 and TRBJ1-5, the full variable domain reads SQTIHQWPATLVQPVGSPLSLECTVEGTSNPNLYWYRQAAGRGLQLLFYSVGIGQISSEVPQNLSASRPQDRQFILSSKKLLLSDSGFYLCAWSIIGNQPQHFGDGTRLSIL.

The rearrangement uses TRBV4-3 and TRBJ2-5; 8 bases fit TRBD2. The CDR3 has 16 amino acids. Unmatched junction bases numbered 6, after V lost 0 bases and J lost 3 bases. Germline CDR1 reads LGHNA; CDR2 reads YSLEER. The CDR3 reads CASSQETGRGEETQYF. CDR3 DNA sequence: TGCGCCAGCAGCCAAGAAACCGGGAGGGGTGAAGAGACCCAGTACTTC.

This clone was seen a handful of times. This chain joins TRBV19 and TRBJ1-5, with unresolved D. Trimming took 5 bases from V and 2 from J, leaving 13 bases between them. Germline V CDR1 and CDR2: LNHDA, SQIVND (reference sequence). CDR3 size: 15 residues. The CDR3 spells CASSPGENGNQPQHF. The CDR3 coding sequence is TGTGCCAGTAGTCCCGGGGAAAATGGCAATCAGCCCCAGCATTTT.

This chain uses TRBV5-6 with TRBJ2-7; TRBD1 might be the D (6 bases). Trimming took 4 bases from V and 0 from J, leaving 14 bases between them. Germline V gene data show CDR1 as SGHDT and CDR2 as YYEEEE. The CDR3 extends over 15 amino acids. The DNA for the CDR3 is TGTGCCAGCAGCGTAGGGGGACACAACTCCTACGAGCAGTACTTC. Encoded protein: CASSVGGHNSYEQYF.